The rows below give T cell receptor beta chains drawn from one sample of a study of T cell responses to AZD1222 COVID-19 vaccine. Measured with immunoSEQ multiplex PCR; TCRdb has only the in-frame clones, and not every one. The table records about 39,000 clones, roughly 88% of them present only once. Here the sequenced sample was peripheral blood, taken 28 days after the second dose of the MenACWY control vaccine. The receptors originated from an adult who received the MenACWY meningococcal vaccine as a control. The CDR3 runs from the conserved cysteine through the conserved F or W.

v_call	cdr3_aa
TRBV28	CASSSGRAPYEQYF
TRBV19	CASSIVGAGGPHEQYF
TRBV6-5	CASSPGQGEYEQYF
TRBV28	CASSLLGTGGLVQFF
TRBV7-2	CASSLTGTALTDTQYF
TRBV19	CASSPWPGQGAAGNTIYF
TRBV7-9	CASSWPRSEKLFF
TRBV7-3	CASSPQERPAYEQYF
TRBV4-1	CASSQDGQFNQPQHF
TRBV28	CASSLEGNSNQPQHF
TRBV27	CASSLLGLAGDDTGELFF
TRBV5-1	CASSLTSPRNIQYF
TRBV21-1	CASSKVGGWTGNGYTF
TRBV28	CASSLSNFLMTEAFF
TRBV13	CASSFRTGVMYEQYF
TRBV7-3	CASSLTTRGEQYF
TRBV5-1	CASSLVAGQGPEKLFF
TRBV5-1	CASQTSTSTNTQYF
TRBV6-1	CASSEKGYQPQHF
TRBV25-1	CASSGPREGVNYGYTF
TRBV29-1	CSVSWGGRVKDTQYF
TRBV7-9	CASSQGRVRGAFF